Following are 3 T cell receptor beta chains from one sample sequenced in a study of blood T cell repertoires in COVID-19. This table comes from immunoSEQ multiplex PCR, and its TCRdb copy is limited to in-frame clones, with some not included. Seen here are fewer than 300,000 clones, 75% to 95% observed once, and the top ten hold 1.1%. Specimen: PBMCs or T cells enriched from blood (not recorded which). The receptors were gathered from a woman aged 30 to 39 who had recovered from COVID-19.

The chain carries TRBV7-2 and TRBJ1-3, with D uncertain. Per the germline V gene, CDR1 is SGHTA and CDR2 is FQGNSA. Trimming stripped 0 bases from V and 0 bases from J, with 9 bases between. The CDR3 consists of 16 residues. The CDR3 here is CASSLAVPGSGNTIYF. CDR3 in DNA: TGTGCCAGCAGCTTAGCGGTCCCGGGCTCTGGAAACACCATATATTTT.

This clone turned up a few times. The chain joins TRBV4-1 to TRBJ1-5; D gene uncertain. Germline assignment: CDR1 MGHRA and CDR2 YSYEKL. Trimming left V 0 bases short and J 1 base short, with 7 bases between. CDR3 length: 15 residues. In nucleotides, the CDR3 is TGCGCCAGCAGCCAAGACAGGAAGAGCAATCAGCCCCAGCATTTT. As protein: CASSQDRKSNQPQHF.

Note on this clone: This sample includes further DNA sequences coding for the same CDR3. The DNA of the CDR3 is TGTGCCAGCAGCGTAGCAGGGAACACTGAAGCTTTCTTT. It yields the protein CASSVAGNTEAFF. This chain links TRBV9 with TRBJ1-1; no definite D call. The CDR3 sequence is 13 residues long. V was shortened by 0 bases and J by 1 base, with 4 bases between the two germline ends. Germline CDR1 SGDLS, CDR2 YYNGEE.